The 17 T cell receptor beta chains reported below all come from one sample, sequenced in a study of cytomegalovirus exposure and HLA in healthy donors (TCRdb year 2017). The library relied on the immunoSEQ multiplex PCR assay. For the multiplex PCR, a mixture combining 60 forward primers for TCR Vbeta segments and 13 reverse primers for TCR Jbeta segments was used. Here the immuneACCESS table is served through TCRdb, limited to in-frame sequences with V and J called. Missing clones are a known gap in these copies; in checked studies unresolved V genes cover under half, and the rest lacks a known reason. This sample gives 150,000 to 200,000 clones in total; roughly 80% of them show up just once. The ten top clones hold 1.3% of the sample. The specimen was PBMCs. These receptors were collected from a man aged 50 to 60 in good health and CMV-seropositive.

The genes are TRBV5-1 and TRBJ1-2; the D gene is possibly TRBD1 (6 bases). Trimming left V 1 base short and J 0 bases short, with 7 bases between. This CDR3 comprises 14 residues. CDR1 is SGHRS, CDR2 YFSETQ, per germline. CDR3 sequence: CASSLTGPNYGYTF. The CDR3 DNA reads as TGCGCCAGCAGCTTGACAGGGCCTAACTATGGCTACACCTTC.

V gene TRBV18 combines with J gene TRBJ2-2; 7 positions match TRBD2. The CDR3 is 15 residues long. Germline V gives CDR1 KGHSH, CDR2 LQKENI. With 3 bases clipped from V and 4 bases from J, the junction kept 5 bases outside the gene matches. CDR3 DNA sequence: TGTGCCAGCTCACCGCCCTGGGGGGGCACCGGGGAGCTGTTTTTT. Its translation: CASSPPWGGTGELFF. The full variable domain, completed using reference TRBV18 and TRBJ2-2, is NAGVMQNPRHLVRRRGQEARLRCSPMKGHSHVYWYRQLPEEGLKFMVYLQKENIIDESGMPKERFSAEFPKEGPSILRIQQVVRGDSAAYFCASSPPWGGTGELFFGEGSRLTVL.

This rearrangement joins TRBV19 to TRBJ2-5; 11 bases line up with TRBD1. Germline CDR1 and CDR2: LNHDA and SQIVND (reference sequence). V gave up 8 bases and J gave up 6 bases; unmatched junction bases: 8. The CDR3 extends over 14 amino acids. This CDR3 is CASRPGQGVQTQYF. For the CDR3, the DNA is TGTGCCAGTCGTCCGGGACAGGGGGTACAGACCCAGTACTTC. Full variable domain (missing parts from reference TRBV19 and TRBJ2-5): DGGITQSPKYLFRKEGQNVTLSCEQNLNHDAMYWYRQDPGQGLRLIYYSQIVNDFQKGDIAEGYSVSREKKESFPLTVTSAQKNPTAFYLCASRPGQGVQTQYFGPGTRLLVL.

The CDR3 sequence is CASSPPQGSEQYF. CDR3 coding DNA: TGTGCCAGCAGCCCCCCCCAGGGGAGTGAGCAGTACTTC. The chain couples TRBV13 to TRBJ2-7, with a possible D match to TRBD1 (6 bases). The CDR3 spans 13 residues. Trimming cost V 5 bases and J 7 bases, with 15 bases left between them. Germline CDR1 is PRHDT and CDR2 is FYEKMQ (reference sequence).

The J gene is TRBJ1-3, the V gene TRBV6-5; tentatively, D is TRBD1 (5 bases). The V and J ends lost 6 bases and 0 bases respectively, with 12 bases between them. The CDR3 covers 15 residues. CDR1 is MNHEY and CDR2 is SVGAGI in the germline V gene. CDR3 nucleotides: TGTGCCAGCAGCCCGGGGGTCAGCTCTGGAAACACCATATATTTT. Translation gives CASSPGVSSGNTIYF.

This rearrangement joins TRBV28 to TRBJ2-3; D not certain. Deletions cut 7 bases from V and 2 bases from J, with 10 bases between. Germline V CDR1 and CDR2: MDHEN, SYDVKM. The CDR3 consists of 13 residues. The CDR3 DNA follows: TGTGCCAGCACCTCCCGGTACACAGATACGCAGTATTTT. Residues: CASTSRYTDTQYF.

V and J are TRBV5-1 and TRBJ2-7, with 8 bases aligning to TRBD2. CDR3 length: 15 amino acids. Trimming at V came to 2 bases and at J to 0 bases, leaving 4 bases not matched to a gene. Germline loops: CDR1 SGHRS, CDR2 YFSETQ. The CDR3 DNA is TGCGCCAGCAGCTTAGGAGGACTAGCCTCCTACGAGCAGTACTTC. This translates into CASSLGGLASYEQYF.

The chain combines TRBV30 with TRBJ2-7; TRBD1 aligns across 9 bases. From germline, CDR1 is GTSNPN and CDR2 SVGIG (reference sequence). This CDR3 spans 14 amino acids. Trimming at V came to 2 bases and at J to 3 bases, leaving 5 bases not matched to a gene. The CDR3 bases are TGTGCCTGGAGTCGACAGGGGGGACACTACGAGCAGTACTTC. This encodes CAWSRQGGHYEQYF.

As DNA, the CDR3 is TGCAGCGTCGCCGGGACAGGCTTAGACGAGCAGTACTTC. Protein product: CSVAGTGLDEQYF. This chain links TRBV29-1 with TRBJ2-7; 8 bases match TRBD1. Germline CDR1 is SQVTM and CDR2 is ANQGSEA. This CDR3 is built from 13 residues. Trimming cost V 6 bases and J 5 bases; bases outside gene matches: 9.

The chain carries TRBV21-1 and TRBJ2-7; the tabulated D call, TRBD2, remains unverified against the DNA. TRBV21-1 is a pseudogene. This CDR3 region has 16 residues. The CDR3 region is CASSKEVWDLYYEQYF. The CDR3 DNA follows: TGTGCCAGCAGCAAAGAAGTGTGGGACTTATACTACGAGCAGTACTTC.

V gene TRBV28 combines with J gene TRBJ1-2; the D is unclear. The CDR3 consists of 13 residues. Trimming removed 2 bases at V and 2 bases at J, with 6 bases between. Germline lookup yields CDR1 MDHEN and CDR2 SYDVKM. The CDR3 is CASSLGSNYGYTF. The CDR3 DNA sequence: TGTGCCAGCAGTTTAGGCTCCAACTATGGCTACACCTTC.

This clone was detected only a few times. This chain joins TRBV25-1 and TRBJ2-2; TRBD2 aligns across 9 bases. The germline V gene encodes CDR1 MGHDK and CDR2 SYGVNS. The V and J ends lost 3 bases and 4 bases, in that order; junction bases with no gene match: 9. The length of the CDR3 is 17 residues. In DNA form, the CDR3 reads TGTGCCAGCAGTGAGCCCTCGGGACTAGCAATCACCGGGGAGCTGTTTTTT. Translation: CASSEPSGLAITGELFF.

The J gene is TRBJ2-7, the V gene TRBV11-2, with D perhaps matching TRBD1 (6 bases). The CDR3 totals 13 residues. The V gene lost 5 bases and the J gene lost 0 bases, with 8 bases spanning the gap. Germline V gives CDR1 SGHAT, CDR2 FQNNGV. The CDR3 reads CASSRQDSYEQYF. The CDR3 DNA reads TGTGCCAGCAGCCGACAGGACTCCTACGAGCAGTACTTC. The full variable domain, completed using reference TRBV11-2 and TRBJ2-7, is EAGVAQSPRYKIIEKRQSVAFWCNPISGHATLYWYQQILGQGPKLLIQFQNNGVVDDSQLPKDRFSAERLKGVDSTLKIQPAKLEDSAVYLCASSRQDSYEQYFGPGTRLTVT.

In its sample, this clone was seen once. Other DNA sequences in the same sample also yield this CDR3. The chain combines TRBV7-9 with TRBJ1-1; D gene ambiguous. Germline CDR1 is SEHNR and CDR2 is FQNEAQ (reference sequence). Trimming took 0 bases from V and 4 from J, leaving 6 bases between them. The CDR3 totals 13 residues. The CDR3 loop is CASSLARGTEAFF. The CDR3 DNA reads as TGTGCCAGCAGCTTAGCGCGGGGCACTGAAGCTTTCTTT.

The chain couples TRBV5-6 to TRBJ1-5, with 9 bases fitting TRBD1. The germline gives CDR1 SGHDT, CDR2 YYEEEE. The CDR3 is made up of 17 amino acids. Trimming at V came to 4 bases and at J to 3 bases, leaving 11 bases not matched to a gene. The CDR3 sequence: CASSLRTGDYLNQPQHF. The DNA for the CDR3 is TGTGCCAGCAGCCTAAGGACAGGGGACTACCTCAATCAGCCCCAGCATTTT.

This clone was seen just once. The V gene is TRBV7-3, the J gene TRBJ2-5; 9 nucleotides match TRBD1. V was clipped by 5 bases and J by 5 bases; unmatched bases: 6. The CDR3 spans 14 residues. From germline, CDR1 is SGHTA and CDR2 FQGTGA. The CDR3 here is CASSLQGARETQYF. The CDR3 region has the DNA TGTGCCAGCAGCCTACAGGGGGCGCGGGAGACCCAGTACTTC.

The rearrangement uses TRBV28 and TRBJ1-5; 10 bases fit TRBD1. The CDR3 covers 15 residues. Germline V lookup: CDR1 MDHEN, CDR2 SYDVKM. The V gene end was trimmed by 6 bases and the J gene end by 5 bases; junction bases not matched to a gene: 7. The CDR3 loop is CASRLGQGDYQPQHF. CDR3 nucleotides: TGTGCCAGCAGACTCGGACAGGGGGATTATCAGCCCCAGCATTTT.